Listed here are 2 T cell receptor beta chains from one sample, sequenced in a study of lymphopenia after photon versus proton radiotherapy. Method: immunoSEQ multiplex PCR; TCRdb's copy keeps in-frame clones and lacks some. The data hold roughly 58,000 clones, with roughly 87% observed a single time. Sample: peripheral blood, taken from a patient treated with proton-based radiotherapy. The receptors derive from an elderly man with esophageal cancer.

The V gene is TRBV7-9, the J gene TRBJ1-4; possibly TRBD1 for D (5 bases). Per germline, CDR1 SEHNR and CDR2 FQNEAQ (reference sequence). The CDR3 runs to 18 residues. Trimming cost V 3 bases and J 4 bases, with 21 bases left between them. The CDR3 nucleotides are TGTGCCAGCAGCTTTAGACGCCCTCAGGGAAGGGATAATGAAAAACTGTTTTTT. It specifies CASSFRRPQGRDNEKLFF.

The rearrangement links TRBV6-4 to TRBJ2-2, with D unresolved. CDR1 and CDR2 from the germline V gene are MRHNA and SNTAGT. CDR3 length: 14 residues. Trimming took 0 bases from V and 6 from J, leaving 8 bases between them. The CDR3 DNA follows: TGTGCCAGCAGTGACTCAGGATCATCCGGGGAGCTGTTTTTT. Translation: CASSDSGSSGELFF.